This T cell receptor (beta chain) was identified in a study of PD-1 blockade in mismatch repair-deficient tumors. Every patient had mismatch repair deficiency by PCR or immunohistochemistry. Only in-frame clones appear in the TCRdb table, and some are missing; sequencing was by immunoSEQ multiplex PCR. The sample carries around 39,000 clones, approximately 80% recorded once. In germline, CDR1 is SGHTA, CDR2 FQGNSA. CDR3 length: 16 amino acids. V lost 0 bases, J lost 1 base, and 5 bases stayed unmatched. This sample comprised PBMCs, obtained less than 40 weeks after starting pembrolizumab. J is TRBJ2-7 and V is TRBV7-2; TRBD1 matches 8 bases. The sequence came from an adult with mismatch repair-deficient cancer. CDR3 region: CASSLAGTGLSYEQYF. CDR3 sequence (DNA): TGTGCCAGCAGCTTAGCCGGGACAGGACTATCCTACGAGCAGTACTTC.